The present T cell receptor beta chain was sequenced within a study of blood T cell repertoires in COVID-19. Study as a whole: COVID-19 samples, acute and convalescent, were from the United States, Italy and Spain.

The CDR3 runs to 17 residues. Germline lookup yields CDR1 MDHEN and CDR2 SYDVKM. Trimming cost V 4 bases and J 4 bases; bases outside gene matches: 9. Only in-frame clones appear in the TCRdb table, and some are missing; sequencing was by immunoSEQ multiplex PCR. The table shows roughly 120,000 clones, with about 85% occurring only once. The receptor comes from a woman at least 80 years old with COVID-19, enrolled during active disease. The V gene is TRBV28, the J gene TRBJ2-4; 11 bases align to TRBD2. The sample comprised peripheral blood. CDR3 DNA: TGTGCCAGCAGTTCATCAGATAGCGGGAGGGGGAAAAACATTCAGTACTTC. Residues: CASSSSDSGRGKNIQYF.